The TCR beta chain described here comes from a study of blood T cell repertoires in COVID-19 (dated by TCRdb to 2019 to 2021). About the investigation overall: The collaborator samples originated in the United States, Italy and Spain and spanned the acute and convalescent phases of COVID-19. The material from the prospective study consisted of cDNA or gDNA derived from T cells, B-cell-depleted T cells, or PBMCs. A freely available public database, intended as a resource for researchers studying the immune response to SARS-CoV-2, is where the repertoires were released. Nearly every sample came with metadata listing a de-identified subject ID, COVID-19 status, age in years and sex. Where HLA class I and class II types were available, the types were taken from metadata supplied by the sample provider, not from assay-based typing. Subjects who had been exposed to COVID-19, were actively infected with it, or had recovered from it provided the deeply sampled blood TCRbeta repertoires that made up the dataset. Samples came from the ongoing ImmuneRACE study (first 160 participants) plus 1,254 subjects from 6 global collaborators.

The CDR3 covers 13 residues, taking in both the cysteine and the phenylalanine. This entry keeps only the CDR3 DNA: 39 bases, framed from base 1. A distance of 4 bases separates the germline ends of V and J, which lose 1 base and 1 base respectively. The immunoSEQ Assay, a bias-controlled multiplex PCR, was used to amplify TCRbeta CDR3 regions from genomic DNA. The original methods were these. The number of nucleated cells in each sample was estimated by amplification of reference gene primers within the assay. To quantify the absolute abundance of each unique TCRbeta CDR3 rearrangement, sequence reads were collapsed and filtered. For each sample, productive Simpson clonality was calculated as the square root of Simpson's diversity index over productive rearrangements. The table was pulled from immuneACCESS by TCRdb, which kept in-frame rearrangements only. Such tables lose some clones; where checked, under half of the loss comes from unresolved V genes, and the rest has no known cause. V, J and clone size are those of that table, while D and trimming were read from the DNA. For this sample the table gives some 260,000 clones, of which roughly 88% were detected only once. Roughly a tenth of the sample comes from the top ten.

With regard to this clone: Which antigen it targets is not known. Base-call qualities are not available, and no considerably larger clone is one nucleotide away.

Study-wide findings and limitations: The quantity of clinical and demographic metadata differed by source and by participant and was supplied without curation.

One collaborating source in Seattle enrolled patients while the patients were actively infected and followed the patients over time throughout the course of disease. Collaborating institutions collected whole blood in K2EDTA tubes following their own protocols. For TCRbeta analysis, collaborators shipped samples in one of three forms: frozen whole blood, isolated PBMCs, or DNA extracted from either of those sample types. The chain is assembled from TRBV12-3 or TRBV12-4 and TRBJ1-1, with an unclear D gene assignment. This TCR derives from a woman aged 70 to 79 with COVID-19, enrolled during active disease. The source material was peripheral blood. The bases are TGTGCCAGCAGTTTAGGACAGAACACTGAAGCTTTCTTT. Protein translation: CASSLGQNTEAFF.